The rows below give T cell receptor beta chains drawn from one sample of a study of human T cells and chemical hapten exposure. TCRdb reprocessed the reads with MiXCR, giving one entry per CDR3 protein. Counted here are 95,000 to 150,000 distinct CDR3 sequences, 6.5% to 10% occurring once; the ten biggest clones make up roughly 1.3%. The sequencing input was whole blood. These receptors originate from a human donor in good health. Some clones in this sample may be carry-over from other donors' samples. Both conserved end residues are part of each CDR3. The order of the fields is J gene, V gene, CDR3 protein.

TRBJ2-7 | TRBV6-1 | CASRPGQLAGYYEQYF
TRBJ2-2 | TRBV20-1 | CSARDRQSTGELFF
TRBJ2-2 | TRBV12-3/TRBV12-4 | CASSLGSTGELFF
TRBJ2-2 | TRBV7-6 | CASSGRTSGGTGELFF
TRBJ2-1 | TRBV6-1 | CASTYGLTGNEQFF
TRBJ2-3 | TRBV5-5 | CASSLGTVRDTQYF
TRBJ2-3 | TRBV9 | CASSVVSGTDTQYF
TRBJ2-3 | TRBV5-1 | CASSFGVGVSSTDTQYF
TRBJ1-3 | TRBV7-6 | CASSATAGRSSGNTIYF
TRBJ2-2 | TRBV20-1 | CSARSGTSGRPMGTGELFF
TRBJ1-1 | TRBV20-1 | CSARGGVVTEAFF
TRBJ2-6 | TRBV4-2 | CASSQDQANSGANVLTF
TRBJ2-7 | TRBV7-9 | CASSLAGQGPYEQYF
TRBJ2-6 | TRBV7-9 | CASSSYRASGRGPSGANVLTF
TRBJ2-1 | TRBV6-2/TRBV6-3 | CASSYSTAGSYNEQFF
TRBJ1-2 | TRBV6-2/TRBV6-3 | CASSYPGFTYGYTF